Described below is a single TCR beta chain sequence and its context. The data were obtained in a study of human T cells and chemical hapten exposure. The time point is: patch test 3, about 24 weeks after DPC sensitization. As to treatment: therapeutic diphenylcyclopropenone sensitization with weekly scalp DPC. Germline CDR1 is MGHRA and CDR2 is YSYEKL. The CDR3 totals 16 residues. Trimming removed 0 bases at V and 3 bases at J, with 9 bases between. TCRdb independently ran MiXCR on the RACE reads; one entry per CDR3 protein. This sample carries roughly 90,000 distinct CDR3 sequences, roughly 10% of them seen once, and the ten largest clones take about 1%.

The chain carries TRBV4-1 and TRBJ1-6; D not certain. Sequencing was performed on whole blood, taken in connection with sensitization to the hapten diphenylcyclopropenone (DPC). This receptor was taken from a woman aged 25 to 39 with alopecia areata. Some clones in this sample may be carry-over from other donors' samples. The chain's CDR3 is CASSQDWAVYNSPLHF. The CDR3 DNA is TGCGCCAGCAGCCAAGATTGGGCAGTCTATAATTCACCCCTCCACTTT.